A selection of T cell receptor beta chains follows, all from one sample in a study of T-cell memory formation after mild COVID-19. TCRdb redid the calling of the 5' RACE reads with MiXCR, one entry per CDR3 protein. The data show about 340,000 distinct CDR3 sequences, with over 10% seen just once and about 22% held by the top ten. The sample comprised PBMCs or a T cell subset sorted from them (not recorded which). The source of these receptors is a man younger than 35 who had mild COVID-19 (a few samples of this study predate the infection). Cell type and time point are not known. The CDR3 runs from the conserved cysteine through the conserved F or W. The D gene is left open where the match is weak. Clone size is stated in some rows and not others, as once, few, many or a class when expanded.

many TRBJ2-5 TRBD2 TRBV6-2/TRBV6-3 CASSYTSGGQETQYF TGTGCCAGCAGTTACACAAGCGGGGGCCAAGAGACCCAGTACTTC
- TRBJ2-5 - TRBV20-1 CSARRGGSETQYF TGCAGTGCTAGGAGGGGGGGCTCGGAGACCCAGTACTTC
- TRBJ1-1 - TRBV5-1 CASSLAGSGNTEAFF TGCGCCAGCAGCTTGGCCGGGTCGGGGAACACTGAAGCTTTCTTT
- TRBJ2-1 - TRBV6-5 CASSYSSGWNEQFF TGTGCCAGCAGTTACTCGAGCGGATGGAATGAGCAGTTCTTC
few TRBJ2-1 - TRBV5-8 CASSLAGTSFPERNEQFF TGTGCCAGCAGCCTTGCCGGGACGAGTTTCCCAGAGAGGAATGAGCAGTTCTTC
- TRBJ2-2 TRBD2 TRBV5-1 CASSEGTRVNTGELFF TGCGCCAGCAGCGAAGGGACTAGGGTTAACACCGGGGAGCTGTTTTTT
- TRBJ2-1 - TRBV9 CASSVGPAAFEQFF TGTGCCAGCAGCGTAGGGCCAGCAGCCTTTGAGCAGTTCTTC
- TRBJ1-6 TRBD1 TRBV5-1 CASSPSTGAYNSPLHF TGCGCCAGCAGCCCCTCGACAGGGGCATATAATTCACCCCTCCACTTT
- TRBJ2-1 TRBD1 TRBV7-3 CASSPTGAYNEQFF TGTGCCAGCAGCCCCACAGGGGCCTACAATGAGCAGTTCTTC
few TRBJ1-2 TRBD1 TRBV6-5 CASSYLGQGQDGYTF TGTGCCAGCAGTTATCTGGGACAGGGGCAAGATGGCTACACCTTC
few TRBJ1-1 - TRBV6-2/TRBV6-3 CASRGLTAPNTEAFF TGTGCCAGCAGGGGACTGACAGCACCGAACACTGAAGCTTTCTTT
- TRBJ1-1 - TRBV11-2 CASSSRDAGTEAFF TGTGCCAGCAGCTCTCGGGACGCGGGCACTGAAGCTTTCTTT
- TRBJ1-5 - TRBV5-4 CASSLDSNGDQPQHF TGTGCCAGCAGCTTGGACTCAAATGGGGATCAGCCCCAGCATTTT
few TRBJ1-4 - TRBV18 CASTTNDGVNEKLFF TGTGCCAGCACCACCAACGATGGGGTGAATGAAAAACTGTTTTTT
few TRBJ2-7 - TRBV28 CASQGYEQYF TGTGCCAGCCAGGGATACGAGCAGTACTTC
- TRBJ1-2 - TRBV12-3/TRBV12-4 CASSKATRLGGYTF TGTGCCAGCAGCAAAGCGACAAGGCTGGGTGGCTACACCTTC
many TRBJ1-6 - TRBV6-5 CASSYTFGSPLHF -
few TRBJ2-1 - TRBV12-3/TRBV12-4 CASSLTVLGGYYNEQFF TGTGCCAGCAGTTTAACGGTCCTAGGGGGGTACTACAATGAGCAGTTCTTC
- TRBJ2-7 - TRBV4-3 CASSLGVGITYEQYF TGCGCCAGCAGCCTGGGGGTTGGAATCACCTACGAGCAGTACTTC
few TRBJ1-5 - TRBV5-6 CASSLGAQNQPQHF TGTGCCAGCAGCTTGGGGGCTCAGAATCAGCCCCAGCATTTT
few TRBJ2-2 TRBD2 TRBV9 CASSDSGGASGELFF TGTGCCAGCAGCGATAGCGGGGGGGCATCCGGGGAGCTGTTTTTT
few TRBJ2-1 - TRBV5-1 CASSLGQVYNEQFF TGCGCCAGCAGCTTGGGTCAGGTATACAATGAGCAGTTCTTC
few TRBJ2-1 - TRBV6-2/TRBV6-3 CASSSQYPLNEQFF TGTGCCAGCAGTTCCCAATATCCCCTGAATGAGCAGTTCTTC
- TRBJ2-5 - TRBV5-1 CASSSRGDSFQETQYF TGCGCCAGCAGCAGTCGAGGGGACTCCTTCCAAGAGACCCAGTACTTC
- TRBJ2-3 TRBD1 TRBV5-1 CASSGDRVADTQYF TGCGCCAGCAGCGGAGACAGGGTCGCAGATACGCAGTATTTT
few TRBJ2-5 - TRBV30 CAWNLGTVQETQYF TGTGCCTGGAACTTGGGAACAGTCCAAGAGACCCAGTACTTC
- TRBJ2-7 - TRBV7-2 CASSWLGGEQYF TGTGCCAGCAGCTGGCTTGGGGGCGAGCAGTACTTC